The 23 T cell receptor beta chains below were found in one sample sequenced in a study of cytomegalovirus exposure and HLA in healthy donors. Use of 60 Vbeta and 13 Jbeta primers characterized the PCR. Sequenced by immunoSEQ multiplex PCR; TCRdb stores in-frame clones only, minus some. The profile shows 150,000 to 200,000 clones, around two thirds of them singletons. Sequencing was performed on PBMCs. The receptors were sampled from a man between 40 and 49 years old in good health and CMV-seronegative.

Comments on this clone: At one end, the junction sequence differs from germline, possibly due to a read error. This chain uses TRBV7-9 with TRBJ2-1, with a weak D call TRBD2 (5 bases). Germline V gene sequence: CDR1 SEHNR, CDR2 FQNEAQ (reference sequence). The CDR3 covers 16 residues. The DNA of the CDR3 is TGTTCCAGCTTTATCCCCTCAGGAGGCTCCTACAATGAGCAGTTCTTC. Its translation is CSSFIPSGGSYNEQFF.

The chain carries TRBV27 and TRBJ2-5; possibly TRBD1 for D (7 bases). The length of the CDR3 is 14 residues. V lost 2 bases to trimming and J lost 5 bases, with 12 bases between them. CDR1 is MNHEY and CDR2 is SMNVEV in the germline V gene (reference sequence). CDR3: CASSLGAGGETQYF. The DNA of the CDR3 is TGTGCCAGCAGTTTAGGGGCAGGGGGGGAGACCCAGTACTTC.

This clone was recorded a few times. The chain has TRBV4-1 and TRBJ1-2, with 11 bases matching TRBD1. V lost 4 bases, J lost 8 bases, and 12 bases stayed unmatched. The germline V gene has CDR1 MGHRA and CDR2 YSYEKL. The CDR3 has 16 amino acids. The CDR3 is CASSLWTGGAGQGYTF. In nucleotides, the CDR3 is TGCGCCAGCAGCCTTTGGACAGGGGGCGCGGGGCAGGGCTACACCTTC.

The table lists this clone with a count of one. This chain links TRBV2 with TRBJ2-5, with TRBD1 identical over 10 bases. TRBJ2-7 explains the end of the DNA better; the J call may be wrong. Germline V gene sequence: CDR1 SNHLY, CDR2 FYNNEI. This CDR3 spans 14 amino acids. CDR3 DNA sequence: TGTGCCAGCAAGTTCGGGACAGGGGACTACGAGCAGTACTTC. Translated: CASKFGTGDYEQYF.

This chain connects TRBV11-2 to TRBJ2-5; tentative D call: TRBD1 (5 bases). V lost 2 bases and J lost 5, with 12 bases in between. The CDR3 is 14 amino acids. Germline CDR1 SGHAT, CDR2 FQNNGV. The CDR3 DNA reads TGTGCCAGCAGCTTACAGGGCAGAGATGAGACCCAGTACTTC. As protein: CASSLQGRDETQYF.

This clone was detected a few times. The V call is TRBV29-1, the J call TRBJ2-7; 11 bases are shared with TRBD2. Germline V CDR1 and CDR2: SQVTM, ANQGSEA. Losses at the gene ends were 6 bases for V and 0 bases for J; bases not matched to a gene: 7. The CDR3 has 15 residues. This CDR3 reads CSVAGTSGISYEQYF. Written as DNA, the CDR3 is TGCAGCGTCGCCGGGACTAGCGGCATCTCCTACGAGCAGTACTTC.

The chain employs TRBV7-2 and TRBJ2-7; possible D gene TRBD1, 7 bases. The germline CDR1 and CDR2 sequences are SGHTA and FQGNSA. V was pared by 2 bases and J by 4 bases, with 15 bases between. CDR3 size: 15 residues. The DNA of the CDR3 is TGTGCCAGCAGCTTAATTTTGGCAGGGGGGTACGAGCAGTACTTC. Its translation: CASSLILAGGYEQYF.

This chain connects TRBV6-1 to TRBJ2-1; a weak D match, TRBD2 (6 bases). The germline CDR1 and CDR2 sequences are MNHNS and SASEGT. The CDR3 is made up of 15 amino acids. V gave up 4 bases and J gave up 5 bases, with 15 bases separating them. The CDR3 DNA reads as TGTGCCAGCAGTGCCCCTAGCGCCTTCAACAATGAGCAGTTCTTC. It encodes CASSAPSAFNNEQFF.

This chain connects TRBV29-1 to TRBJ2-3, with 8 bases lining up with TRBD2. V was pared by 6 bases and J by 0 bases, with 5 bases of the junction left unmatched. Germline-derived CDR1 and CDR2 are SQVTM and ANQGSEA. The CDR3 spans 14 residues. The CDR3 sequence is CSVLLAGSTDTQYF. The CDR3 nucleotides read TGCAGCGTGCTGTTAGCGGGGAGCACAGATACGCAGTATTTT.

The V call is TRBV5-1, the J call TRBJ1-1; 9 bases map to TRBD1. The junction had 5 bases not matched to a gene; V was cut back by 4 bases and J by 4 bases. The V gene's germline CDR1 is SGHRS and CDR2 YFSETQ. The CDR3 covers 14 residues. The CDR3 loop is CASSPLTGGTEAFF. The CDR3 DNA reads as TGCGCCAGCAGCCCTTTGACAGGGGGCACTGAAGCTTTCTTT.

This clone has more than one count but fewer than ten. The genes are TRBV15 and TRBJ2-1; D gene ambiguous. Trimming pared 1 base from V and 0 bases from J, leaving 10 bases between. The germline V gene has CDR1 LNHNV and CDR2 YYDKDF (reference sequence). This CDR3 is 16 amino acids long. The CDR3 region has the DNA TGTGCCACCAGCAGAGCCCTGAGAAACTCCTACAATGAGCAGTTCTTC. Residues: CATSRALRNSYNEQFF.

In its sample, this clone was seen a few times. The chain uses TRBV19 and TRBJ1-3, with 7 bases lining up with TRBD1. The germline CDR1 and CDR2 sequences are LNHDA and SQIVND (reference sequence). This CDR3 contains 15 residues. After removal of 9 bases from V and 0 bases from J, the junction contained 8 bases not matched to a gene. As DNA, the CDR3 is TGTGCCAGCCCTCCCGGGACAGACTCTGGAAACACCATATATTTT. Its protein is CASPPGTDSGNTIYF.

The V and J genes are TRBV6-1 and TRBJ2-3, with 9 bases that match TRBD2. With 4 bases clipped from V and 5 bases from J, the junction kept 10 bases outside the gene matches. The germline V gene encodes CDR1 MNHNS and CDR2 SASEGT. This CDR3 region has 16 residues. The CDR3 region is CASSGAGTSKVDTQYF. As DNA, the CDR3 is TGTGCCAGCAGTGGAGCCGGGACTAGCAAGGTAGATACGCAGTATTTT.

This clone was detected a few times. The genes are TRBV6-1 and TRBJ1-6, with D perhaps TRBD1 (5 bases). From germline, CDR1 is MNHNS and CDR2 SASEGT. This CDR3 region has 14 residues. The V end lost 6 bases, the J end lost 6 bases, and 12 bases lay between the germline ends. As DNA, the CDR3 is TGTGCCAGCAGCACAGGCGCCATTAATTCACCCCTCCACTTT. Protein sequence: CASSTGAINSPLHF.

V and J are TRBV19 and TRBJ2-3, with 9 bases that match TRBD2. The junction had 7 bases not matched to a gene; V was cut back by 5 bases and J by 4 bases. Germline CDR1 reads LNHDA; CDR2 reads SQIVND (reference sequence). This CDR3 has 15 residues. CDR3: CASSVAGGDADTQYF. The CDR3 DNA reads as TGTGCCAGTAGTGTCGCGGGAGGGGATGCAGATACGCAGTATTTT.

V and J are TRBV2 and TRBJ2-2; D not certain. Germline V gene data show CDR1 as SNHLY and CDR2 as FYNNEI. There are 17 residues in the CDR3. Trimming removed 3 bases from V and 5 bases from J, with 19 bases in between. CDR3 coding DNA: TGTGCCAGCAGTGACTCTTCCTCCCAGACGGAGACCGGGGAGCTGTTTTTT. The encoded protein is CASSDSSSQTETGELFF.

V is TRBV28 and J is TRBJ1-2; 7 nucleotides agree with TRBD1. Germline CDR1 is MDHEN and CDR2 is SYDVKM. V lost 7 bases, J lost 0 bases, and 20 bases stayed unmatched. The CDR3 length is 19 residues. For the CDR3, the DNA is TGTGCCAGCATTGCCCTGCAAGGGACAGTACTGAGGGCTAACTATGGCTACACCTTC. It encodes CASIALQGTVLRANYGYTF.

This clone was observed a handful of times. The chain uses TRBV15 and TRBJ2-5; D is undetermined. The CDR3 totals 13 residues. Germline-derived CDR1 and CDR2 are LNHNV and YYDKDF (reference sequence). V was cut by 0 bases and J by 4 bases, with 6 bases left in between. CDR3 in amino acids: CATSRDPRETQYF. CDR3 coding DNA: TGTGCCACCAGCAGAGATCCTCGAGAGACCCAGTACTTC.

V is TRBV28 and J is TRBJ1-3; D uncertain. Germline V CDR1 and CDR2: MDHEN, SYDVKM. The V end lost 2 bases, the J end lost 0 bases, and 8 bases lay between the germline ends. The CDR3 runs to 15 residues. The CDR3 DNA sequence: TGTGCCAGCAGTTTAAGGCGGCCCTCTGGAAACACCATATATTTT. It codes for CASSLRRPSGNTIYF.

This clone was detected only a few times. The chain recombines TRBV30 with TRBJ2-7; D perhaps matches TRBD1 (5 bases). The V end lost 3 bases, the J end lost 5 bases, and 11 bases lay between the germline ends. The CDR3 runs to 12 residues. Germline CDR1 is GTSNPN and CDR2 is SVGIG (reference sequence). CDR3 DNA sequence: TGTGCCTGGAGCCGGATGGGGCACGAGCAGTACTTC. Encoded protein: CAWSRMGHEQYF. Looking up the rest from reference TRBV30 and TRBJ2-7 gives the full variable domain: SQTIHQWPATLVQPVGSPLSLECTVEGTSNPNLYWYRQAAGRGLQLLFYSVGIGQISSEVPQNLSASRPQDRQFILSSKKLLLSDSGFYLCAWSRMGHEQYFGPGTRLTVT.

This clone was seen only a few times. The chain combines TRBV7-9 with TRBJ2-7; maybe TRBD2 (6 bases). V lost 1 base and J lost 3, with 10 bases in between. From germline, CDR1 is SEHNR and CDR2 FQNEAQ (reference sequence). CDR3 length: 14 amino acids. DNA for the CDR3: TGTGCCAGCAGCTTAGGTCCCGGGGGCTACGAGCAGTACTTC. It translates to CASSLGPGGYEQYF.

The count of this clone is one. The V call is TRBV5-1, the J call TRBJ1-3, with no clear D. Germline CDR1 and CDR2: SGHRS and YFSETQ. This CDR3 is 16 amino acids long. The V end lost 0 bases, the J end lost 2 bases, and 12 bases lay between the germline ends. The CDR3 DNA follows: TGCGCCAGCAGCTTGGTAGGCTCAGGAACTGGAAACACCATATATTTT. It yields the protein CASSLVGSGTGNTIYF.

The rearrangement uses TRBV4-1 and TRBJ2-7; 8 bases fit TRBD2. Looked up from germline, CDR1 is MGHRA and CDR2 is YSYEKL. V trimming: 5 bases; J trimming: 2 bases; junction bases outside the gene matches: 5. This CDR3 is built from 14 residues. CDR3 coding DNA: TGCGCCAGCAGCGAAACTAGCGGAGCCTACGAGCAGTACTTC. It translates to CASSETSGAYEQYF.